The clone carrying this TCR beta chain was seen at least ten times. Looked up from germline, CDR1 is SGHRS and CDR2 is YFSETQ. The V gene lost 7 bases and the J gene lost 2 bases, with 12 bases spanning the gap. This CDR3 has 14 residues. The sample originates from a study of T-cell memory formation after mild COVID-19. MiXCR, run by TCRdb on the 5' RACE reads, gives a single entry per CDR3 protein. Among 470,000 or so distinct CDR3 sequences listed, about a sixth were seen once. The source is a man aged 18 to 29 who had mild COVID-19 (a few samples of this study predate the infection). Cell type and time point are not known. V usage is TRBV5-1 and J usage is TRBJ1-4, with D maybe TRBD1 (5 bases). Sequences were obtained from PBMCs or a T cell subset sorted from them (not recorded which). The chain's CDR3 is CASRQDITNEKLFF. The CDR3 DNA follows: TGCGCCAGCCGCCAGGACATCACTAATGAAAAACTGTTTTTT. Combining the CDR3 with reference TRBV5-1 and TRBJ1-4 gives the whole variable domain KAGVTQTPRYLIKTRGQQVTLSCSPISGHRSVSWYQQTPGQGLQFLFEYFSETQRNKGNFPGRFSGRQFSNSRSEMNVSTLELGDSALYLCASRQDITNEKLFFGSGTQLSVL.